This T cell receptor (beta chain) was retrieved from a study of neurological immune-mediated disorders. PBMCs stored at -80 C, numbering 2 million, were the origin of the unsorted libraries. This clonotype appeared many times. The CDR3 spans 13 residues. V was pared by 5 bases and J by 8 bases, with 15 bases between. From the 5' RACE reads, TCRdb called clonotypes with MiXCR, one entry per CDR3 protein. The sample records 50,000 to 60,000 distinct CDR3 sequences, less than 2.5% being singletons. Sequencing was carried out using PBMCs. This receptor was obtained from a man aged 50 to 59 with multiple sclerosis. V usage is TRBV12-3 or TRBV12-4 and J usage is TRBJ1-2; D possibly corresponds to TRBD1 (5 bases). The CDR3 nucleotides are TGTGCCAGCAGTCGGACACTCATGGGGGGCTACACCTTC. It translates to CASSRTLMGGYTF.